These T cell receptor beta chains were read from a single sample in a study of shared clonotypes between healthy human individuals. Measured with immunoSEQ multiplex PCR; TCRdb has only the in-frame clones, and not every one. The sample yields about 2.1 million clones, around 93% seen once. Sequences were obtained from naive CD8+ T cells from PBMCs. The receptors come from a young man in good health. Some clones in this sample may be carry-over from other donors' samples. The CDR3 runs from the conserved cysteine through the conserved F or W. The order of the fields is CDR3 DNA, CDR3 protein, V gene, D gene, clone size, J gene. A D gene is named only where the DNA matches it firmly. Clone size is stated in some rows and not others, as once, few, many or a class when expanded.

cdr3_nt: TGTGCCAGCAGTTACTCCATCGAGCTGAACACCGGGGAGCTGTTTTTT
cdr3_aa: CASSYSIELNTGELFF
v_call: TRBV6-6
d_call: -
clone_size: -
j_call: TRBJ2-2

cdr3_nt: TGTGCCAGCAGCACCCAACCGGGACTAGCGGTGAAGAACACCGGGGAGCTGTTTTTT
cdr3_aa: CASSTQPGLAVKNTGELFF
v_call: TRBV11-2
d_call: TRBD2
clone_size: once
j_call: TRBJ2-2

cdr3_nt: TGTGCCAGCAGCTTGGGCGGCCCGAACTATGGCTACACCTTC
cdr3_aa: CASSLGGPNYGYTF
v_call: TRBV5-6
d_call: -
clone_size: -
j_call: TRBJ1-2

cdr3_nt: TGTGCCAGCAGCGTGGGACCGCTCTCTGGAAACACCATATATTTT
cdr3_aa: CASSVGPLSGNTIYF
v_call: TRBV7-9
d_call: -
clone_size: few
j_call: TRBJ1-3

cdr3_nt: TGTGCCAGCAGCTTGGGACCTCACAATGAGCAGTTCTTC
cdr3_aa: CASSLGPHNEQFF
v_call: TRBV7-9
d_call: -
clone_size: -
j_call: TRBJ2-1

cdr3_nt: TGTGCCAGCAGCTCGACCGGGGAGCTGTTTTTT
cdr3_aa: CASSSTGELFF
v_call: TRBV7-9
d_call: -
clone_size: once
j_call: TRBJ2-2

cdr3_nt: TGTGCCAGCAGTTTTTTGGGACAGGGGAGTTCGAACACCGGGGAGCTGTTTTTT
cdr3_aa: CASSFLGQGSSNTGELFF
v_call: TRBV28
d_call: TRBD1
clone_size: once
j_call: TRBJ2-2

cdr3_nt: TGTGCCAGCAGCTTGTGGGGGAGGGCCTACGAGCAGTACTTC
cdr3_aa: CASSLWGRAYEQYF
v_call: TRBV5-4
d_call: TRBD2
clone_size: -
j_call: TRBJ2-7

cdr3_nt: TGCGCCAGCAGCCAAGTTAGGGGCGAAAAACTGTTTTTT
cdr3_aa: CASSQVRGEKLFF
v_call: TRBV4-1
d_call: -
clone_size: few
j_call: TRBJ1-4

cdr3_nt: TGTGCCAGCAGCTCAGCGGGACTAGCGGGACTCCTGGAGACCCAGTACTTC
cdr3_aa: CASSSAGLAGLLETQYF
v_call: TRBV9
d_call: TRBD2
clone_size: -
j_call: TRBJ2-5

cdr3_nt: TGTGCCAGCAGTTTACTACAGCCGCCTAACGAGCAGTACTTC
cdr3_aa: CASSLLQPPNEQYF
v_call: TRBV27
d_call: -
clone_size: once
j_call: TRBJ2-7

cdr3_nt: TGTGCCAGCAGTTATGTCGGGGGACTGCCCCAGCATTTT
cdr3_aa: CASSYVGGLPQHF
v_call: TRBV6-5
d_call: -
clone_size: once
j_call: TRBJ1-5

cdr3_nt: TGTGCCAGCAGCCCCCATGGGGAGCGGGAGGGCGTATACGAGCAGTACTTC
cdr3_aa: CASSPHGEREGVYEQYF
v_call: TRBV28
d_call: TRBD2
clone_size: once
j_call: TRBJ2-7

cdr3_nt: TGTGCCAGCAGTTATGCCACAGGGGCTACCCACGAGCAGTACTTC
cdr3_aa: CASSYATGATHEQYF
v_call: TRBV7-9
d_call: TRBD1
clone_size: -
j_call: TRBJ2-7

cdr3_nt: TGTGCCAGCAGCCCCAGGGGTCGGGGGGTTTTTGATACGCAGTATTTT
cdr3_aa: CASSPRGRGVFDTQYF
v_call: TRBV27
d_call: -
clone_size: -
j_call: TRBJ2-3

cdr3_nt: TGTGCCAGCAGCTTGTTTTCCTACGAGCAGTACTTC
cdr3_aa: CASSLFSYEQYF
v_call: TRBV7-9
d_call: -
clone_size: -
j_call: TRBJ2-7

cdr3_nt: TGTGCCAGCAGCATATCGGGCAGCCCTGAAGCTTTCTTT
cdr3_aa: CASSISGSPEAFF
v_call: TRBV7-9
d_call: -
clone_size: -
j_call: TRBJ1-1

cdr3_nt: TGTGCCAGCAGTTCTCATTCAGCCGGTTCCTACGAGCAGTACTTC
cdr3_aa: CASSSHSAGSYEQYF
v_call: TRBV27
d_call: -
clone_size: -
j_call: TRBJ2-7

cdr3_nt: TGTGCCTGGAGTCTAGAGTCCCGGGACAGGGAAACGGGGGAGCTGTTTTTT
cdr3_aa: CAWSLESRDRETGELFF
v_call: TRBV30
d_call: TRBD1
clone_size: -
j_call: TRBJ2-2

cdr3_nt: TGTGCCAGCAGTCACAGGATCTCTGGAAACACCATATATTTT
cdr3_aa: CASSHRISGNTIYF
v_call: TRBV6-6
d_call: -
clone_size: -
j_call: TRBJ1-3

cdr3_nt: TGTGCCAGCAGCCTGGACAGGGAAGGCTATGGCTACACCTTC
cdr3_aa: CASSLDREGYGYTF
v_call: TRBV7-9
d_call: TRBD1
clone_size: -
j_call: TRBJ1-2

cdr3_nt: TGTGCCAGCAGCTCCATGGGGACGGGGAATCAGCCCCAGCATTTT
cdr3_aa: CASSSMGTGNQPQHF
v_call: TRBV6-6
d_call: -
clone_size: -
j_call: TRBJ1-5

cdr3_nt: TGTGCTACTAGCGGGGTTAGCACAGATACGCAGTATTTT
cdr3_aa: CATSGVSTDTQYF
v_call: TRBV27
d_call: TRBD2
clone_size: -
j_call: TRBJ2-3

cdr3_nt: TGTGCCAGCAGTGACCCTGGGGGCCTACAAGAGACCCAGTACTTC
cdr3_aa: CASSDPGGLQETQYF
v_call: TRBV2
d_call: -
clone_size: -
j_call: TRBJ2-5

cdr3_nt: TGTGCCAGCAGTTTCCCGGGACAGGGAGTCAACGAGCAGTACTTC
cdr3_aa: CASSFPGQGVNEQYF
v_call: TRBV27
d_call: TRBD1
clone_size: -
j_call: TRBJ2-7

cdr3_nt: TGTGCCAGCAGTTACCGTAGCGGATACAATGAGCAGTTCTTC
cdr3_aa: CASSYRSGYNEQFF
v_call: TRBV6-5
d_call: -
clone_size: once
j_call: TRBJ2-1

cdr3_nt: TGCGCCAGCAGCCTCTCTTTGGGAGGACTTCGCGAGCAGTACTTC
cdr3_aa: CASSLSLGGLREQYF
v_call: TRBV5-1
d_call: -
clone_size: -
j_call: TRBJ2-7

cdr3_nt: TGTGCCAGCAGCCCAGGGGGATCCTACAATGAGCAGTTCTTC
cdr3_aa: CASSPGGSYNEQFF
v_call: TRBV7-3
d_call: TRBD1
clone_size: -
j_call: TRBJ2-1

cdr3_nt: TGTGCCAGCAGTTTGGGATATGGGGAGGGCCTTTCTGGGGAGCTGTTTTTT
cdr3_aa: CASSLGYGEGLSGELFF
v_call: TRBV27
d_call: TRBD2
clone_size: -
j_call: TRBJ2-2

cdr3_nt: TGTGCCACCAGCTCTCGGCCCGGACAGGGGAATCAGCCCCAGCATTTT
cdr3_aa: CATSSRPGQGNQPQHF
v_call: TRBV15
d_call: TRBD1
clone_size: -
j_call: TRBJ1-5

cdr3_nt: TGTGCCAGCGGGGACCCGACAGGGGGCGTTTATGGCTACACCTTC
cdr3_aa: CASGDPTGGVYGYTF
v_call: TRBV11-2
d_call: TRBD1
clone_size: -
j_call: TRBJ1-2

cdr3_nt: TGTGCCAGCAGCTTAGTTGCAGGAGGGACCTACGAGCAGTACTTC
cdr3_aa: CASSLVAGGTYEQYF
v_call: TRBV7-2
d_call: -
clone_size: -
j_call: TRBJ2-7

cdr3_nt: TGTGCCAGCAGCGGACAGGGCGCCTATGGCTACACCTTC
cdr3_aa: CASSGQGAYGYTF
v_call: TRBV27
d_call: TRBD1
clone_size: -
j_call: TRBJ1-2

cdr3_nt: TGCGCCAGCAGCTTGGTGGCTTCAAAGGGCTACGAGCAGTACTTC
cdr3_aa: CASSLVASKGYEQYF
v_call: TRBV5-1
d_call: -
clone_size: -
j_call: TRBJ2-7

cdr3_nt: TGTGCCAGCGGACGAAACACAGGGGAGACTGAAGCTTTCTTT
cdr3_aa: CASGRNTGETEAFF
v_call: TRBV2
d_call: TRBD1
clone_size: once
j_call: TRBJ1-1

cdr3_nt: TGTGCCAGCAGCTTGGCGGGAGGCCCCTACGAGCAGTACTTC
cdr3_aa: CASSLAGGPYEQYF
v_call: TRBV7-9
d_call: TRBD2
clone_size: -
j_call: TRBJ2-7

cdr3_nt: TGTGCCAGCAGCTTGGGGCAGGGGTGGAACAATGAGCAGTTCTTC
cdr3_aa: CASSLGQGWNNEQFF
v_call: TRBV5-6
d_call: -
clone_size: -
j_call: TRBJ2-1

cdr3_nt: TGTGCCAGTAGTTTCTCGGACAGGGGGGCTCTAAACTATGGCTACACCTTC
cdr3_aa: CASSFSDRGALNYGYTF
v_call: TRBV19
d_call: TRBD1
clone_size: -
j_call: TRBJ1-2

cdr3_nt: TGTGCCATCAGACCTATAGGACTAGCCCACGAGCAGTACTTC
cdr3_aa: CAIRPIGLAHEQYF
v_call: TRBV10-3
d_call: TRBD2
clone_size: -
j_call: TRBJ2-7

cdr3_nt: TGTGCCAGCAGCCAATCATTAGCGGGAACGTACATTCAGTACTTC
cdr3_aa: CASSQSLAGTYIQYF
v_call: TRBV14
d_call: TRBD2
clone_size: -
j_call: TRBJ2-4

cdr3_nt: TGCGCCAGCAGCCAAGCGGGGGGGCGCGAGACCCAGTACTTC
cdr3_aa: CASSQAGGRETQYF
v_call: TRBV4-1
d_call: TRBD2
clone_size: -
j_call: TRBJ2-5

cdr3_nt: TGTGCCAGCAGTTGGGGGCCACTAGTGGGTGCAGATACGCAGTATTTT
cdr3_aa: CASSWGPLVGADTQYF
v_call: TRBV27
d_call: -
clone_size: -
j_call: TRBJ2-3

cdr3_nt: TGTGCCAGCAGCCCCCCGGGCACCGGGGAGCTGTTTTTT
cdr3_aa: CASSPPGTGELFF
v_call: TRBV7-3
d_call: -
clone_size: -
j_call: TRBJ2-2

cdr3_nt: TGTGCCAGCAGCCAAAGGGAGACAGGGGATGCTTACTCTGGGGCCAACGTCCTGACTTTC
cdr3_aa: CASSQRETGDAYSGANVLTF
v_call: TRBV4-2
d_call: TRBD1
clone_size: -
j_call: TRBJ2-6

cdr3_nt: TGTGCCAGCAGCGGCGCTGGACAGCCTAATGAAAAACTGTTTTTT
cdr3_aa: CASSGAGQPNEKLFF
v_call: TRBV9
d_call: -
clone_size: -
j_call: TRBJ1-4

cdr3_nt: TGTGCCAGCAGCCAAGATCTAAGGGGGGTCGGCGAGCAGTACTTC
cdr3_aa: CASSQDLRGVGEQYF
v_call: TRBV14
d_call: -
clone_size: -
j_call: TRBJ2-7

cdr3_nt: TGTGCCAGCAGTTACGGCCCTGAGTCCTACAATGAGCAGTTCTTC
cdr3_aa: CASSYGPESYNEQFF
v_call: TRBV6-5
d_call: -
clone_size: -
j_call: TRBJ2-1

cdr3_nt: TGTGCCAGCAGTCTGACCAGGACAGGGAACTATGGCTACACCTTC
cdr3_aa: CASSLTRTGNYGYTF
v_call: TRBV27
d_call: TRBD1
clone_size: -
j_call: TRBJ1-2

cdr3_nt: TGCACCAGCAGCCAGGCTTCCCGGGACAGGGGGTGGGGGCCGGCGGCTGAAGCTTTCTTT
cdr3_aa: CTSSQASRDRGWGPAAEAFF
v_call: TRBV1
d_call: -
clone_size: -
j_call: TRBJ1-1

cdr3_nt: TGTGCCAGCAGTTTATCCTCGGGGGCGTTGCCCTACGAGCAGTACTTC
cdr3_aa: CASSLSSGALPYEQYF
v_call: TRBV27
d_call: -
clone_size: -
j_call: TRBJ2-7

cdr3_nt: TGTGCCAGCAGTGCTATGGATGAGACCCAGTACTTC
cdr3_aa: CASSAMDETQYF
v_call: TRBV25-1
d_call: -
clone_size: -
j_call: TRBJ2-5

cdr3_nt: TGTGCCAGCGCCCTCGTTGGGTCCTCGAACACTGAAGCTTTCTTT
cdr3_aa: CASALVGSSNTEAFF
v_call: TRBV7-9
d_call: -
clone_size: -
j_call: TRBJ1-1

cdr3_nt: TGTGCCAGCAGCACTCTCGGCGAGAGCGAGTTCTTC
cdr3_aa: CASSTLGESEFF
v_call: TRBV7-9
d_call: -
clone_size: -
j_call: TRBJ2-1

cdr3_nt: TGTGCCAGCAGCCTAAGGGGAAACTACGAGCAGTACTTC
cdr3_aa: CASSLRGNYEQYF
v_call: TRBV28
d_call: -
clone_size: -
j_call: TRBJ2-7

cdr3_nt: TGTGCCAGCAGTTACTCCGAAGGGGACTACGAGCAGTACTTC
cdr3_aa: CASSYSEGDYEQYF
v_call: TRBV6-5
d_call: -
clone_size: -
j_call: TRBJ2-7